This TCR beta chain was recorded in a study of cytomegalovirus exposure and HLA in healthy donors. Turning to the study itself: The 130 or so validation repertoires used the same platform as the 550 to 850 first-cohort repertoires (as reported by a later analysis). General study results and limits: A list of around 150 TCR beta chains associated with cytomegalovirus was given. As confirmed in vitro, a few CMV-associated chains were specific for CMV antigens.

Concerning this clone: No antigen is known for it.

The donors were in the roughly 130-subject validation cohort, distinct from the roughly 700-subject first cohort. Data came from immunoSEQ multiplex PCR; TCRdb stores just in-frame clones and leaves some out. The table lists about 78,000 clones, approximately 95% of them singletons. The sequence derives from a man aged 18-30 years in good health and CMV-seropositive. The sample taken for sequencing was PBMCs.

CDR3 residues: CASSLRAGGLYEQYF. The CDR3 region has the DNA TGTGCCAGCAGCTTGAGAGCGGGAGGGCTCTACGAGCAGTACTTC. V is TRBV5-5 and J is TRBJ2-7; 10 bases are shared with TRBD2. The junction had 4 bases not matched to a gene; V was cut back by 1 base and J by 3 bases. Germline V lookup: CDR1 SGHKS, CDR2 YYEKEE (reference sequence). The CDR3 extends over 15 amino acids.